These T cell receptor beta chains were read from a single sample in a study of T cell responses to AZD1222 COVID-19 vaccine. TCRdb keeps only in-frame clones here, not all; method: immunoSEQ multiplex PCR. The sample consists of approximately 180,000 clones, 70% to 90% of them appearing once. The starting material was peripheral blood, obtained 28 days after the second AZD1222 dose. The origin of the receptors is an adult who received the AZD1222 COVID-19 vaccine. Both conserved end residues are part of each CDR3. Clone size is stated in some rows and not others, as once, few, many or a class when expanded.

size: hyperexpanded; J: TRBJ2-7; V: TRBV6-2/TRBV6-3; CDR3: CASTPIGGSYEQYF
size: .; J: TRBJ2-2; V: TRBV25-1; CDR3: CASSEGQVGNGELFF
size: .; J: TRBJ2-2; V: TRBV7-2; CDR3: CASSLSGGNTGELFF
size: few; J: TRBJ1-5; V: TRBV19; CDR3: CASSIERGPSNQPQHF
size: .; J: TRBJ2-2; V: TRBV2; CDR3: CASQGSDRVNTGELFF
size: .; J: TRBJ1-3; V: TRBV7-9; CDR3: CASSPGEVPGNTIYF
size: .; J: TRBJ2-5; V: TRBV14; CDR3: CASSQERAGAGETQYF
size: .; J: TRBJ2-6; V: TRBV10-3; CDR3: CAISVRRDASGANVLTF
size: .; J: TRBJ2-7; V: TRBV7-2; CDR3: CASSPRPASAQAYEQYF
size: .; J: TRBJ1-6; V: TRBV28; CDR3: CASSSGQSYNSPLHF
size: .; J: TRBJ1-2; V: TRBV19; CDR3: CASTGSENYGYTF
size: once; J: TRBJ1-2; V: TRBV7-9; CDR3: CASSLLAREYGYTF
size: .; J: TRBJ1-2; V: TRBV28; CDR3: CASSGTGVNYGYTF
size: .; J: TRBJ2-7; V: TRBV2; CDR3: CASSPGGTNYEQYF
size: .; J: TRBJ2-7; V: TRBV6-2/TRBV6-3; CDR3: CASSYSQGQTSYEQYF
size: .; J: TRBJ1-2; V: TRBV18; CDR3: CASSPPGDREGYTF
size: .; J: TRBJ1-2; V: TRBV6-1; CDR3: CASRTGQGEGYGYTF
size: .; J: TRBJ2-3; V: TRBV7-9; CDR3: CASRSSAQNTDTQYF
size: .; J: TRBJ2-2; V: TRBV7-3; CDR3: CASSPKGSGNTGELFF
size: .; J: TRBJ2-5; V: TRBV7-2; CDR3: CASSASPGRRQETQYF
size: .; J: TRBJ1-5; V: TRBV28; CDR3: CASSLSGQPQHF
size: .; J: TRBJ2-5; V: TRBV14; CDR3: CASSQDIGFSGETQYF
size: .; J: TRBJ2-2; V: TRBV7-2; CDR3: CASSLGKRRPLFF
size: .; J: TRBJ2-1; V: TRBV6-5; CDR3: CASSSPGSSYNEQFF
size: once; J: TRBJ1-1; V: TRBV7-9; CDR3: CASSNQNTEAFF
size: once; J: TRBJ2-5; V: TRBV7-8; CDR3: CASGTPGETQYF
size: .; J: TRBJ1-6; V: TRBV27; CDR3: CASSQRTGYGSYNSPLHF
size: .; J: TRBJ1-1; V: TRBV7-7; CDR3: CASRGGGGEDTEAFF
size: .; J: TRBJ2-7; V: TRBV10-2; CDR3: CASTHGGSSYEQYF
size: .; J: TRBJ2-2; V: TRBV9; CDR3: CASSVPRTGYNTGELFF
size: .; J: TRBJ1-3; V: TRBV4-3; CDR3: CASSQDYRGVGNTIYF
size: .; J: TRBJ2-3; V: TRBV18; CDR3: CASSRTGTSTDTQYF